This TCR beta chain comes out of a study of T cell changes during pregnancy in multiple sclerosis. CDR3 length: 13 amino acids. V lost 7 bases and J lost 2; bases outside the gene matches: 5. Germline V lookup: CDR1 SQVTM, CDR2 ANQGSEA. Assay: immunoSEQ multiplex PCR; the TCRdb copy retains only in-frame clones and omits some. The sample consists of 70,000 to 100,000 clones, approximately 92% of them appearing once. This clone was counted once. The sequenced sample was peripheral blood, obtained in the first trimester of pregnancy. This clonotype was obtained from a female donor with multiple sclerosis, enrolled in a pregnancy study. This chain uses TRBV29-1 with TRBJ2-3; 8 bases line up with TRBD2. The CDR3 bases are TGCAGCGGACGGGGGGGCATCACAGATACGCAGTATTTT. Protein product: CSGRGGITDTQYF.